What follows are 9 T cell receptor beta chains derived from one specimen sequenced in a study of spatial heterogeneity in lung cancer. Using its own MiXCR run on the 5' RACE reads, TCRdb lists one record per CDR3 protein. Here the sample spans 30,000 to 45,000 distinct CDR3 sequences, approximately 3.1% being singletons. As to time point: sample taken at primary tumor resection. The sequences come from normal lung tissue next to the tumor, collected at surgery. Every receptor here comes from a male donor with early-stage non-small cell lung cancer.

This clonotype occurred many times. V is TRBV12-5 and J is TRBJ2-2; D not certain. Germline V lookup: CDR1 LGHNT, CDR2 FRNRAP. The CDR3 has 13 residues. V shed 6 bases and J shed 0 bases, with 5 bases lying between them. The CDR3 region has the DNA TGTGCTAGTGGCCATACGAACACCGGGGAGCTGTTTTTT. Translation gives CASGHTNTGELFF.

This clonotype appeared many times. The chain recombines TRBV28 with TRBJ2-7, with no clear D. The CDR3 loop spans 15 amino acids. The germline gives CDR1 MDHEN, CDR2 SYDVKM. Trimming cost V 2 bases and J 3 bases, with 14 bases left between them. This CDR3 is CASSLTSTSRYEQYF. Here the CDR3 DNA reads TGTGCCAGCAGTTTAACCTCCACCAGTCGCTACGAGCAGTACTTC.

This clonotype was detected many times. The chain combines TRBV28 with TRBJ1-2; 8 bases align to TRBD1. With V trimmed by 4 bases and J by 3 bases, 7 bases remained unmatched. CDR1 is MDHEN, CDR2 SYDVKM, per germline. The CDR3 is 15 amino acids. For the CDR3, the DNA is TGTGCCAGCAGTTCTCGGACAGGGAGAGACTATGGCTACACCTTC. This encodes CASSSRTGRDYGYTF.

This clonotype was seen repeatedly, ten times or more. The CDR3 DNA is TGTGCCAGCAGCGTAGGCGGGACCTACAATGAGCAGTTCTTC. This encodes CASSVGGTYNEQFF. V usage is TRBV9 and J usage is TRBJ2-1, with D possibly matching TRBD2 (6 bases). V lost 0 bases and J lost 2, with 6 bases in between. Per the germline V gene, CDR1 is SGDLS and CDR2 is YYNGEE. CDR3 length: 14 residues.

This clonotype was counted at least ten times. The chain couples TRBV19 to TRBJ2-3; D call uncertain. Germline CDR1 LNHDA, CDR2 SQIVND (reference sequence). The CDR3 contains 16 residues. V was trimmed by 3 bases and J by 1 base, leaving 14 bases between them. The CDR3 spells CASSIQQTSGTDTQYF. The CDR3 DNA reads as TGTGCCAGTAGTATTCAACAGACATCTGGCACAGATACGCAGTATTTT.

This clonotype was observed at least ten times. This chain joins TRBV12-3 or TRBV12-4 and TRBJ2-1; either TRBD1 or TRBD2 may fit D (5 bases each). This CDR3 is built from 14 residues. Trimming cost V 3 bases and J 6 bases, with 12 bases left between them. CDR3 in amino acids: CASSFNGGGNEQFF. The CDR3 coding sequence is TGTGCCAGCAGTTTTAACGGTGGGGGCAATGAGCAGTTCTTC.

This clonotype was recorded a few times. The V call is TRBV5-8, the J call TRBJ2-3; weak D call: TRBD2 (5 bases). There are 13 residues in the CDR3. Trimming left V 6 bases short and J 3 bases short, with 11 bases between. The germline V gene encodes CDR1 SGHTS and CDR2 YDEGEE. For the CDR3, the DNA is TGTGCCAGCAAGGGAAGAGGGACAGATACGCAGTATTTT. Protein product: CASKGRGTDTQYF.

In its sample, this clonotype was seen many times. V and J are TRBV7-9 and TRBJ2-5; D gene uncertain. CDR3 length: 12 residues. The germline CDR1 and CDR2 sequences are SEHNR and FQNEAQ (reference sequence). With 1 base removed from V and 5 bases from J, the gap between germline ends came to 5 bases. The CDR3 DNA follows: TGTGCCAGCAGCTTAGGGTTTGAGACCCAGTACTTC. Its translation: CASSLGFETQYF.

This clonotype was seen many times. The chain recombines TRBV27 with TRBJ1-4; the D gene is possibly TRBD1 (5 bases). The CDR3 is 17 residues long. Germline values: CDR1 MNHEY, CDR2 SMNVEV (reference sequence). Trimming took 0 bases from V and 8 from J, leaving 19 bases between them. The CDR3 sequence: CASSLSYGGVSGEKLFF. In nucleotides, the CDR3 is TGTGCCAGCAGTTTATCCTACGGGGGGGTATCTGGAGAAAAACTGTTTTTT.